The present T cell receptor beta chain was sequenced within a study of cytomegalovirus exposure and HLA in healthy donors. The study, taken as a whole, reports: Earlier analysis yielded a pattern in which most TCR beta V segments were productive about 87% or about 30% of the time.

As concerns this clone: Its antigen is as yet unknown.

This CDR3 spans 15 amino acids. The germline gives CDR1 LNHNV, CDR2 YYDKDF (reference sequence). Trimming shortened V by 0 bases and J by 0 bases, and 8 bases separated the two germline ends. Primers included in the PCR were 60 Vbeta and 13 Jbeta primers. Repertoires were generated with immunoSEQ multiplex PCR, while TCRdb's copy carries only in-frame clones and drops some. Of about 190,000 clones in the sample, 70% to 75% are singletons; the top ten hold less than 4%. Sample: PBMCs. V usage is TRBV15 and J usage is TRBJ2-5; a weak D match, TRBD1 (5 bases). The clonotype was recovered from a woman younger than 45 in good health and CMV-seropositive. In DNA, the CDR3 is TGTGCCACCAGCAGAGATTCCAGGGACCAAGAGACCCAGTACTTC. This sequence encodes CATSRDSRDQETQYF.